These 21 T cell receptor beta chains were all obtained from the same sample, sequenced in a study of shared clonotypes between healthy human individuals. TCRdb's table, derived via immunoSEQ multiplex PCR, lists solely in-frame clones and lacks some. The table records 650,000 to 800,000 clones, around 90% of them present only once. Positive CCR7 selection of CD45RO-negative cells yielded the naive CD8 cells, and terminally differentiated effector memory CD45RA+ cells were excluded. Sequenced: naive CD8+ T cells sorted from blood. These receptors all stem from a man between 25 and 39 years old in good health.

The chain carries TRBV5-5 and TRBJ1-3; possible D gene TRBD1, 5 bases. V gave up 1 base and J gave up 4 bases, with 9 bases separating them. This CDR3 has 14 residues. Germline loops: CDR1 SGHKS, CDR2 YYEKEE (reference sequence). The CDR3 region has the DNA TGTGCCAGCAGCTTGCCAGGGTCCGGAAACACCATATATTTT. Protein sequence: CASSLPGSGNTIYF.

The V and J genes are TRBV7-9 and TRBJ2-5; 12 bases line up with TRBD1. CDR1 and CDR2 (germline): SEHNR, FQNEAQ (reference sequence). Unmatched junction bases numbered 9, after V lost 5 bases and J lost 5 bases. The CDR3 length is 16 residues. CDR3 protein: CASSPPGQGAKETQYF. In DNA, the CDR3 is TGTGCCAGCAGCCCCCCGGGACAGGGGGCGAAGGAGACCCAGTACTTC.

The chain recombines TRBV15 with TRBJ2-3; perhaps TRBD1 as D (6 bases). CDR1 LNHNV and CDR2 YYDKDF come from the germline V gene (reference sequence). The CDR3 loop spans 17 amino acids. V was pared by 3 bases and J by 2 bases, with 18 bases between. The CDR3 region has the DNA TGTGCCACCAGCAGGGTAACAGGGATTAGAACCACAGATACGCAGTATTTT. It encodes CATSRVTGIRTTDTQYF.

The table lists this clone with a count of one. This chain joins TRBV9 and TRBJ2-2; D uncertain. This CDR3 contains 12 residues. The ends were cut back, 1 base at V and 6 bases at J, with 4 bases in the middle. CDR1 is SGDLS, CDR2 YYNGEE, per germline. This CDR3 is CASSVRSGELFF. The CDR3 DNA is TGTGCCAGCAGCGTAAGGTCCGGGGAGCTGTTTTTT. The full variable domain, completed using reference TRBV9 and TRBJ2-2, is DSGVTQTPKHLITATGQRVTLRCSPRSGDLSVYWYQQSLDQGLQFLIQYYNGEERAKGNILERFSAQQFPDLHSELNLSSLELGDSALYFCASSVRSGELFFGEGSRLTVL.

The V call is TRBV5-4, the J call TRBJ2-1, with TRBD2 matching 7 bases. V was pared by 6 bases and J by 4 bases, with 4 bases of the junction left unmatched. The CDR3 sequence is 13 residues long. Germline V gene lookup returns CDR1 SGHNT and CDR2 YYREEE (reference sequence). CDR3 DNA sequence: TGTGCCAGCACCCGAGCGGGATACAATGAGCAGTTCTTC. The encoded protein is CASTRAGYNEQFF.

The table lists this clone with a few counts. This specimen includes other DNA sequences encoding the same CDR3. The V and J genes are TRBV11-2 and TRBJ2-3, with D unresolved. Per the germline V gene, CDR1 is SGHAT and CDR2 is FQNNGV. The CDR3 contains 12 residues. V dropped 1 base and J dropped 1 base, with 0 bases sitting between them. In DNA form, the CDR3 reads TGTGCCAGCAGCTTAGGCACAGATACGCAGTATTTT. Encoded protein: CASSLGTDTQYF.

J is TRBJ2-1 and V is TRBV28, with D possibly TRBD1 on 6 matching bases. CDR1 is MDHEN and CDR2 is SYDVKM in the germline V gene. CDR3 size: 13 residues. This CDR3 is CASHRDNYNEQFF. The DNA for the CDR3 is TGTGCTTCACACCGGGACAACTACAATGAGCAGTTCTTC.

The chain couples TRBV19 to TRBJ2-7; D is uncertain. The length of the CDR3 is 13 residues. The germline V gene has CDR1 LNHDA and CDR2 SQIVND (reference sequence). The CDR3, as DNA: TGTCCAAATCCGCCGGCTCCGAACTACGAGCAGTACTTC. This translates into CPNPPAPNYEQYF.

The chain employs TRBV15 and TRBJ2-7; D is tentatively TRBD1 or TRBD2 (5 bases each). The CDR3 has 13 residues. V was cut by 8 bases and J by 5 bases, with 16 bases left in between. Germline V gene sequence: CDR1 LNHNV, CDR2 YYDKDF (reference sequence). The CDR3 loop is CATRDPRGHEQYF. CDR3 in DNA: TGTGCCACCCGGGACCCCCGAGGCCACGAGCAGTACTTC.

This sequence joins TRBV28 and TRBJ2-7; the match to TRBD2 covers 7 bases. Germline V gene data show CDR1 as MDHEN and CDR2 as SYDVKM. V shed 4 bases and J 2 bases; nucleotides not matched to a gene: 8. CDR3 length: 15 amino acids. This CDR3 is CASSSSSGDPYEQYF. The CDR3 coding sequence is TGTGCCAGCAGTTCCTCTAGCGGAGACCCCTACGAGCAGTACTTC.

In its sample, this clone was seen a few times. This sample includes further DNA sequences coding for the same CDR3. The chain uses TRBV27 and TRBJ2-7; 11 nucleotides match TRBD1. Unmatched junction bases numbered 0, after V lost 0 bases and J lost 2 bases. There are 15 residues in the CDR3. Germline loops: CDR1 MNHEY, CDR2 SMNVEV (reference sequence). CDR3 sequence: CASSLSGQGAYEQYF. The CDR3 nucleotides read TGTGCCAGCAGTTTATCGGGACAGGGGGCCTACGAGCAGTACTTC.

On this clone: One end of the junction varies from germline; a read error may be responsible. This chain uses TRBV7-9 with TRBJ2-1; 9 bases agree with TRBD2. Germline V gene data show CDR1 as SEHNR and CDR2 as FQNEAQ (reference sequence). The CDR3 extends over 14 amino acids. CDR3 DNA sequence: TGTGCCAGCAGCCTAGCGGGATCTGGCAATGAGCAGTTCTTC. Amino acid sequence: CASSLAGSGNEQFF.

The chain employs TRBV27 and TRBJ2-1; D uncertain. The CDR3 has 15 amino acids. V dropped 6 bases and J dropped 0 bases, with 12 bases sitting between them. The germline CDR1 and CDR2 sequences are MNHEY and SMNVEV (reference sequence). DNA for the CDR3: TGTGCCAGCAGCAGCGTAGAGAGCTCCTACAATGAGCAGTTCTTC. Protein: CASSSVESSYNEQFF.

The V gene is TRBV11-2, the J gene TRBJ2-1; 8 bases match TRBD2. Germline values: CDR1 SGHAT, CDR2 FQNNGV. The V gene end was trimmed by 3 bases and the J gene end by 3 bases; junction bases not matched to a gene: 4. This CDR3 is 15 amino acids long. The DNA of the CDR3 is TGTGCCAGCAGCTTCGGCGGGAGGCGCTACAATGAGCAGTTCTTC. The encoded protein is CASSFGGRRYNEQFF.

V gene TRBV25-1 combines with J gene TRBJ2-1; TRBD1 agrees at 9 bases. Germline V gene sequence: CDR1 MGHDK, CDR2 SYGVNS. The CDR3 is 15 amino acids. V was clipped by 4 bases and J by 9 bases; unmatched bases: 10. The CDR3 protein is CASSGQGGAGAEQFF. The CDR3 nucleotides read TGTGCCAGCAGTGGACAGGGGGGCGCGGGAGCTGAGCAGTTCTTC.

The table lists this clone with many counts. The chain links TRBV28 to TRBJ2-1; a possible D gene is TRBD2 (5 bases). Germline lookup yields CDR1 MDHEN and CDR2 SYDVKM. This CDR3 is built from 15 residues. V was pared by 11 bases and J by 0 bases, with 17 bases between. The CDR3 DNA reads TGTGCCTGGCCCCCCCCGGGGTACTCCTACAATGAGCAGTTCTTC. Its translation: CAWPPPGYSYNEQFF.

This clone was seen a single time. V usage is TRBV10-1 and J usage is TRBJ2-4, with D maybe TRBD2 (5 bases). Trimming shortened V by 3 bases and J by 8 bases, and 8 bases separated the two germline ends. This CDR3 has 12 residues. Germline V CDR1 and CDR2: WNHNN, SYGVQD (reference sequence). The CDR3 DNA reads as TGCGCCAGCAGTGAATCGGGATACATTCAGTACTTC. The encoded protein is CASSESGYIQYF.

The chain employs TRBV13 and TRBJ2-3; the match to TRBD2 covers 12 bases. This CDR3 is built from 21 residues. The V segment lost 5 bases and the J segment 4 bases; nucleotides outside the gene matches: 22. Germline loops: CDR1 PRHDT, CDR2 FYEKMQ (reference sequence). CDR3 sequence: CASSSDSGLAGLRGPPDTQYF. Here the CDR3 DNA reads TGTGCCAGCAGCAGCGACAGCGGACTAGCGGGATTGAGGGGTCCTCCAGATACGCAGTATTTT.

This sequence joins TRBV28 and TRBJ2-7; D assignment may be TRBD1 or TRBD2 (5 bases each). CDR1 is MDHEN and CDR2 is SYDVKM in the germline V gene. The CDR3 runs to 16 residues. V was clipped by 5 bases and J by 0 bases, with 17 bases between them. The DNA of the CDR3 is TGTGCCAGCAGTACCACCGGGACCGACTACTCCTACGAGCAGTACTTC. This encodes CASSTTGTDYSYEQYF.

The chain recombines TRBV27 with TRBJ2-5; 12 bases agree with TRBD2. Per the germline V gene, CDR1 is MNHEY and CDR2 is SMNVEV (reference sequence). The CDR3 totals 14 residues. The J segment lost 14 bases and the V segment lost 3 bases, leaving 10 bases of the junction unmatched. CDR3 protein: CASSFATSGSRSYF. The CDR3 coding sequence is TGTGCCAGCAGTTTCGCGACTAGCGGGAGTCGGTCCTACTTC.

The genes are TRBV7-9 and TRBJ1-1; D gene ambiguous. The CDR3 contains 15 residues. The V gene lost 2 bases and the J gene lost 2 bases, with 12 bases spanning the gap. CDR1 SEHNR and CDR2 FQNEAQ come from the germline V gene (reference sequence). The CDR3 is CASSLTVGYNTEAFF. The CDR3 DNA reads TGTGCCAGCAGCTTAACCGTGGGCTATAACACTGAAGCTTTCTTT.